A single sample gave rise to the 16 T cell receptor beta chains below, sequenced in a study of T-cell memory formation after mild COVID-19 listed by TCRdb under 2021. The method was 5' RACE. For sequencing, an Illumina NovaSeq 6000 was employed. TCRdb redid the processing of the public reads, applying fastp at Q25 and MiXCR, and retained in-frame beta chains. Each entry merges the rows of one CDR3 protein and shows their most common DNA and genes. In all, the sample holds 270,000 or so distinct CDR3 sequences, and more than 15% of those were seen once. The ten largest clones take up roughly 24% of the sample. What was sequenced was PBMCs or a T cell subset sorted from them (not recorded which). The receptors were gathered from a man aged 18 to 35 who had mild COVID-19 (a few samples of this study predate the infection). The sample titles of this study are shuffled in the database, so cell type and time point are left out; the donor was told from shared clones.

This clonotype turned up a few times. The J gene is TRBJ2-7, the V gene TRBV6-2 or TRBV6-3; D gene uncertain. Trimming removed 5 bases at V and 0 bases at J, with 11 bases between. Germline CDR1 MNHEY, CDR2 SVGEGT. The CDR3 is 14 amino acids. The CDR3 region has the DNA TGTGCCAGCAGTCAGGATGTTACCTCCTACGAGCAGTACGTC. It yields the protein CASSQDVTSYEQYV.

This clonotype has ten or more counts. J is TRBJ2-7 and V is TRBV10-3; TRBD1 matches 8 bases. Germline values: CDR1 ENHRY, CDR2 SYGVKD. This CDR3 spans 13 amino acids. V dropped 2 bases and J dropped 3; count of bases not matched to a gene: 0. This CDR3 is CAISEGQGYEQYV. In DNA form, the CDR3 reads TGTGCCATCAGTGAGGGACAGGGCTACGAGCAGTACGTC.

This rearrangement joins TRBV12-3 or TRBV12-4 to TRBJ2-7; D remains unclear. This CDR3 is 11 amino acids long. Trimming took off 11 bases at V and 6 bases at J, with 14 bases between the two ends. CDR3 sequence reads: CARSGEGEQYV. DNA of the CDR3: TGTGCCCGCTCTGGGGAAGGCGAGCAGTACGTC.

The table lists this clonotype with a few counts. The CDR3 DNA follows: TGTGCCAGCAGTTTCACAGGGTCGAACACTGAAGCTTTCTTT. It translates to CASSFTGSNTEAFF. This rearrangement joins TRBV12-3 or TRBV12-4 to TRBJ1-1; a weak D match, TRBD1 (6 bases). The CDR3 runs 14 residues. Trimming removed 3 bases from V and 1 base from J, with 9 bases in between.

V usage is TRBV29-1 and J usage is TRBJ1-1, with 9 positions matching TRBD1. The trim removed 6 bases at V and 5 bases at J, leaving 4 bases unmatched. The germline V gene encodes CDR1 SQVTM and CDR2 ANQGSEA. The CDR3 has 12 amino acids. The DNA of the CDR3 is TGCAGCGTGGGACAGGGAGGGACTGAAGCTTTCTTT. Protein sequence: CSVGQGGTEAFF.

The gene calls are TRBV7-6 and TRBJ2-1, with 10 bases matching TRBD2. V dropped 5 bases and J dropped 8; count of bases not matched to a gene: 6. Germline CDR1 is SGHVS and CDR2 is FNYEAQ. The CDR3 extends over 14 amino acids. The DNA of the CDR3 is TGTGCCAGCAGCCTATCGGGACTAGCGTATGAGCAGTTCTTC. Protein sequence: CASSLSGLAYEQFF.

This chain connects TRBV2 to TRBJ1-3; no reliable D call. Germline values: CDR1 SNHLY, CDR2 FYNNEI. This CDR3 has 16 amino acids. The V end lost 3 bases, the J end lost 3 bases, and 15 bases lay between the germline ends. This CDR3 is CASSDGGPDFGNTIYF. The CDR3 DNA reads TGTGCCAGCAGTGATGGAGGCCCGGACTTTGGAAACACCATATATTTT.

Many counts were recorded for this clonotype. V gene TRBV7-9 combines with J gene TRBJ2-5; a weak D match, TRBD1 (5 bases). Per germline, CDR1 SEHNR and CDR2 FQNEAQ (reference sequence). Trimming took off 4 bases at V and 5 bases at J, with 14 bases between the two ends. The CDR3 totals 14 residues. CDR3: CASSYSGYGETQYF. The CDR3 DNA is TGTGCCAGCAGCTACTCAGGGTATGGGGAGACCCAGTACTTC.

The V and J genes are TRBV7-9 and TRBJ2-5; the match to TRBD1 covers 9 bases. In germline, CDR1 is SEHNR, CDR2 FQNEAQ (reference sequence). With V trimmed by 3 bases and J by 4 bases, 3 bases remained unmatched. This CDR3 comprises 14 residues. Here the CDR3 reads CASSFTGGAETQYF. Written as DNA, the CDR3 is TGTGCCAGCAGCTTTACAGGGGGCGCAGAGACCCAGTACTTC.

This rearrangement joins TRBV28 to TRBJ2-7; D is unclear. Germline V gene lookup returns CDR1 MDHEN and CDR2 SYDVKM. V was clipped by 6 bases and J by 0 bases, with 6 bases between them. The CDR3 is made up of 12 amino acids. CDR3 amino acids: CASSESSYEQYV. The CDR3 DNA follows: TGTGCCAGCAGCGAAAGCTCCTACGAGCAGTACGTC.

The V call is TRBV11-1, the J call TRBJ2-7, with D perhaps TRBD1 (6 bases). V was clipped by 5 bases and J by 2 bases, with 10 bases between them. CDR3 length equals 13 residues. CDR1 SGHAT and CDR2 FQDESV come from the germline V gene (reference sequence). The DNA for the CDR3 is TGTGCCAGCAGCCGGGGACAACCCTACGAGCAGTACGTC. Protein product: CASSRGQPYEQYV.

V gene TRBV7-9 combines with J gene TRBJ2-2; 10 bases are shared with TRBD1. The CDR3 has 17 amino acids. After removal of 5 bases from V and 6 bases from J, the junction contained 12 bases not matched to a gene. CDR1 and CDR2 (germline): SEHNR, FQNEAQ (reference sequence). The CDR3 protein is CASSPAPGTGESGELFF. CDR3 coding DNA: TGTGCCAGCAGCCCCGCGCCCGGGACAGGGGAGTCCGGGGAGCTGTTTTTT.

This clonotype was detected a few times. The rearrangement uses TRBV7-2 and TRBJ2-3; TRBD2 is a possible D gene (6 bases). From germline, CDR1 is SGHTA and CDR2 FQGNSA. V was shortened by 3 bases and J by 5 bases, with 12 bases between the two germline ends. The CDR3 extends over 14 amino acids. The CDR3 here is CASSFLTSIDTQYF. The CDR3 DNA sequence: TGTGCCAGCAGCTTTTTGACTAGTATAGATACGCAGTATTTT.

The V and J genes are TRBV4-3 and TRBJ1-4; D gene ambiguous. V gave up 0 bases and J gave up 0 bases, with 17 bases separating them. The CDR3 is 19 amino acids. The germline gives CDR1 LGHNA, CDR2 YSLEER. The DNA for the CDR3 is TGCGCCAGCAGCCAAGATATAAACGGTAACACCGCAACTAATGAAAAACTGTTTTTT. Its translation: CASSQDINGNTATNEKLFF.

This clonotype was seen a few times. J is TRBJ2-7 and V is TRBV7-9; D perhaps matches TRBD1 (6 bases). V dropped 5 bases and J dropped 1 base, with 9 bases sitting between them. CDR3 length: 13 residues. Per the germline V gene, CDR1 is SEHNR and CDR2 is FQNEAQ (reference sequence). The CDR3 nucleotides are TGTGCCAGCAGCCGGGACATTTCCTACGAGCAGTACTTC. Its translation is CASSRDISYEQYF.

V and J are TRBV4-1 and TRBJ2-2; D is unresolved. Germline-derived CDR1 and CDR2 are MGHRA and YSYEKL. CDR3 length equals 13 residues. The V and J ends lost 5 bases and 7 bases respectively, with 11 bases between them. CDR3 residues: CASSISGDGELFF. CDR3 in DNA: TGCGCCAGCAGCATCTCGGGTGACGGGGAGCTGTTTTTT.